The rows below give T cell receptor beta chains drawn from one sample of a study of blood T cell repertoires in COVID-19. Measured with immunoSEQ multiplex PCR; TCRdb has only the in-frame clones, and not every one. The data show about 180,000 clones, about 88% seen once. The specimen was PBMCs or T cells enriched from blood (not recorded which). The origin of the receptors is a human donor with acute COVID-19. The donor label of this sample is uncertain. Each CDR3 is given with its conserved first and last residue. A D gene is named only where the DNA matches it firmly. The size of a clone is reported for some rows only, either as once, few or many, or as a class for expanded clones.

length: 15
V: TRBV5-4
size: -
D: TRBD2
J: TRBJ2-7
CDR3: CASSFGTSGENEQYF
DNA: TGTGCCAGCAGCTTCGGGACTAGCGGGGAGAACGAGCAGTACTTC

length: 13
V: TRBV10-3
size: -
D: -
J: TRBJ1-5
CDR3: CAISAGGYQPQHF
DNA: TGTGCCATCAGTGCGGGGGGCTATCAGCCCCAGCATTTT

length: 13
V: TRBV19
size: -
D: -
J: TRBJ1-2
CDR3: CASSITRNYGYTF
DNA: TGTGCCAGTAGTATCACCAGAAACTATGGCTACACCTTC

length: 18
V: TRBV5-4
size: -
D: TRBD2
J: TRBJ2-3
CDR3: CASSLVTSGAFGTDTQYF
DNA: TGTGCCAGCAGCCTTGTGACTAGCGGGGCTTTTGGCACAGATACGCAGTATTTT

length: 14
V: TRBV9
size: -
D: -
J: TRBJ1-2
CDR3: CASSAAGASYGYTF
DNA: TGTGCCAGCAGCGCCGCGGGGGCTAGCTATGGCTACACCTTC

length: 13
V: TRBV12-3/TRBV12-4
size: -
D: -
J: TRBJ2-5
CDR3: CASSLGAFGTQYF
DNA: TGTGCCAGCAGTTTAGGAGCTTTCGGGACCCAGTACTTC

length: 16
V: TRBV11-2
size: once
D: -
J: TRBJ2-1
CDR3: CASSLGVAPSYNEQFF
DNA: TGTGCCAGCAGCTTAGGAGTAGCCCCCTCCTACAATGAGCAGTTCTTC

length: 14
V: TRBV4-3
size: -
D: TRBD1
J: TRBJ2-1
CDR3: CASSQSDRDNEQFF
DNA: TGCGCCAGCAGCCAGAGCGACAGGGACAATGAGCAGTTCTTC

length: 16
V: TRBV24-1
size: -
D: -
J: TRBJ1-2
CDR3: CATSDSGMTGSYGYTF
DNA: TGTGCCACCAGTGATTCGGGGATGACAGGTAGCTATGGCTACACCTTC

length: 15
V: TRBV4-2
size: -
D: -
J: TRBJ1-4
CDR3: CASSQGDSSYEKLFF
DNA: TGTGCCAGCAGCCAGGGGGACTCTTCCTACGAAAAACTGTTTTTT

length: 13
V: TRBV7-9
size: -
D: TRBD1
J: TRBJ2-1
CDR3: CASSLQGAGEQFF
DNA: TGTGCCAGCAGCTTACAGGGGGCGGGTGAGCAGTTCTTC

length: 17
V: TRBV9
size: once
D: TRBD1
J: TRBJ1-1
CDR3: CASSPGGTAIQNTEAFF
DNA: TGTGCCAGCAGCCCTGGGGGGACAGCGATTCAGAACACTGAAGCTTTCTTT

length: 19
V: TRBV3-1/TRBV3-2
size: -
D: -
J: TRBJ2-5
CDR3: CASSQDPASAIPSQETQYF
DNA: TGTGCCAGCAGCCAAGATCCGGCTAGCGCCATCCCGTCCCAAGAGACCCAGTACTTC

length: 12
V: TRBV7-9
size: -
D: TRBD1
J: TRBJ1-1
CDR3: CASSHQGAEAFF
DNA: TGTGCCAGCAGCCATCAGGGGGCCGAAGCTTTCTTT

length: 15
V: TRBV6-5
size: -
D: -
J: TRBJ2-2
CDR3: CASSHGGANTGELFF
DNA: TGTGCCAGCAGTCACGGGGGAGCTAACACCGGGGAGCTGTTTTTT

length: 13
V: TRBV12-3/TRBV12-4
size: few
D: TRBD1
J: TRBJ1-1
CDR3: CASSLTGDTEAFF
DNA: TGTGCCAGCAGTTTAACAGGGGACACTGAAGCTTTCTTT

length: 14
V: TRBV5-1
size: -
D: TRBD1
J: TRBJ2-7
CDR3: CASSPGTGEYEQYF
DNA: TGCGCCAGCAGCCCCGGGACAGGGGAGTACGAGCAGTACTTC

length: 14
V: TRBV4-3
size: -
D: TRBD1
J: TRBJ1-2
CDR3: CASSQGQGADGYTF
DNA: TGCGCCAGCAGCCAGGGACAGGGGGCGGATGGCTACACCTTC

length: 13
V: TRBV12-3/TRBV12-4
size: -
D: -
J: TRBJ1-1
CDR3: CASSFGGPTEAFF
DNA: TGTGCCAGCAGTTTCGGGGGTCCCACTGAAGCTTTCTTT

length: 16
V: TRBV9
size: -
D: -
J: TRBJ2-1
CDR3: CASSVSSVFSYNEQFF
DNA: TGTGCCAGCAGCGTAAGTAGCGTCTTCTCCTACAATGAGCAGTTCTTC

length: 15
V: TRBV5-1
size: -
D: TRBD1
J: TRBJ2-7
CDR3: CASSYPTGEAYEQYF
DNA: TGCGCCAGCAGCTACCCGACAGGGGAGGCCTACGAGCAGTACTTC

length: 10
V: TRBV20-1
size: -
D: -
J: TRBJ1-1
CDR3: CSANYREAFF
DNA: TGCAGTGCTAACTACAGGGAAGCTTTCTTT

length: 13
V: TRBV3-1/TRBV3-2
size: -
D: TRBD2
J: TRBJ2-1
CDR3: CASGGDGYNEQFF
DNA: TGTGCCAGCGGGGGGGACGGATACAATGAGCAGTTCTTC

length: 14
V: TRBV7-2
size: -
D: -
J: TRBJ1-1
CDR3: CASSPQGGGEGAFF
DNA: TGTGCCAGCAGCCCTCAAGGTGGGGGCGAGGGAGCTTTCTTT

length: 14
V: TRBV18
size: -
D: TRBD1
J: TRBJ2-2
CDR3: CASSKGADTGELFF
DNA: TGTGCCAGCTCAAAGGGGGCGGACACCGGGGAGCTGTTTTTT

length: 20
V: TRBV12-5
size: once
D: -
J: TRBJ2-6
CDR3: CASGPGAYRGLGSGANVLTF
DNA: TGTGCTAGTGGTCCGGGAGCCTACAGGGGCTTGGGTTCTGGGGCCAACGTCCTGACTTTC

length: 16
V: TRBV7-9
size: -
D: -
J: TRBJ2-1
CDR3: CASSLVSGGGHNEQFF
DNA: TGTGCCAGCAGCTTAGTTTCCGGGGGTGGGCACAATGAGCAGTTCTTC

length: 15
V: TRBV3-1/TRBV3-2
size: -
D: TRBD1
J: TRBJ1-6
CDR3: CASSKSGTGNSPLHF
DNA: TGTGCCAGCAGCAAATCCGGGACAGGCAATTCACCCCTCCACTTT

length: 15
V: TRBV19
size: -
D: -
J: TRBJ1-4
CDR3: CASSIRTQTNEKLFF
DNA: TGTGCCAGTAGTATCCGGACTCAAACTAATGAAAAACTGTTTTTT

length: 16
V: TRBV7-2
size: once
D: TRBD2
J: TRBJ2-3
CDR3: CASSLRSGGGSDTQYF
DNA: TGTGCCAGCAGCTTACGAAGCGGGGGTGGATCAGATACGCAGTATTTT

length: 14
V: TRBV4-1
size: -
D: -
J: TRBJ1-5
CDR3: CASSPTGHNQPQHF
DNA: TGCGCCAGCAGTCCAACAGGGCACAATCAGCCCCAGCATTTT

length: 15
V: TRBV6-5
size: -
D: TRBD2
J: TRBJ2-7
CDR3: CASLIVPGRGYEQYF
DNA: TGTGCCAGCCTGATAGTACCGGGGAGGGGCTACGAGCAGTACTTC

length: 15
V: TRBV9
size: -
D: TRBD2
J: TRBJ2-1
CDR3: CASSPLAGGYNEQFF
DNA: TGTGCCAGCAGTCCTCTAGCGGGGGGCTACAATGAGCAGTTCTTC

length: 15
V: TRBV25-1
size: -
D: TRBD1
J: TRBJ1-4
CDR3: CASSGPGQSNEKLFF
DNA: TGTGCCAGCAGTGGACCGGGACAGAGTAATGAAAAACTGTTTTTT

length: 14
V: TRBV6-1
size: -
D: TRBD1
J: TRBJ1-2
CDR3: CASSEGQPRDGYTF
DNA: TGTGCCAGCAGTGAGGGACAGCCCAGGGACGGCTACACCTTC

length: 9
V: TRBV5-1
size: -
D: -
J: TRBJ1-1
CDR3: CAISRGAFF
DNA: TGCGCCATCTCGCGGGGAGCTTTCTTT

length: 18
V: TRBV21-1
size: -
D: -
J: TRBJ1-3
CDR3: CASSIPGTGGAVGNTIYF
DNA: TGTGCCAGCAGCATTCCCGGGACAGGGGGCGCGGTTGGAAACACCATATATTTT

length: 15
V: TRBV2
size: -
D: -
J: TRBJ1-1
CDR3: CASRHYDYRDKGLFF
DNA: TGTGCCAGCAGGCACTATGACTATAGGGACAAGGGGCTTTTTTTT

length: 15
V: TRBV20-1
size: -
D: -
J: TRBJ2-3
CDR3: CSASRWGGGADTQYF
DNA: TGCAGTGCTAGTAGGTGGGGGGGCGGAGCAGATACGCAGTATTTT

length: 14
V: TRBV9
size: -
D: -
J: TRBJ1-1
CDR3: CASSVGGGGTEAFF
DNA: TGTGCCAGCAGCGTAGGCGGGGGAGGGACTGAAGCTTTCTTT

length: 15
V: TRBV18
size: once
D: TRBD1
J: TRBJ2-7
CDR3: CASSQRLGQGSEQYF
DNA: TGTGCCAGCTCACAACGATTGGGACAGGGAAGCGAGCAGTACTTC

length: 17
V: TRBV7-9
size: -
D: -
J: TRBJ1-2
CDR3: CASSPLGEGSGDRGYTF
DNA: TGTGCCAGCAGCCCCCTGGGAGAAGGATCTGGAGATCGGGGCTACACCTTC

length: 15
V: TRBV25-1
size: -
D: TRBD2
J: TRBJ2-7
CDR3: CASSVRTSGAYEQYF
DNA: TGTGCCAGCAGTGTCCGGACTAGCGGGGCCTACGAGCAGTACTTC

length: 14
V: TRBV29-1
size: -
D: TRBD1
J: TRBJ1-5
CDR3: CSVLTGVNNQPQHF
DNA: TGCAGCGTCCTGACAGGGGTAAACAATCAGCCCCAGCATTTT

length: 14
V: TRBV24-1
size: few
D: TRBD1
J: TRBJ2-7
CDR3: CATSDFWQGAPQYF
DNA: TGTGCCACCAGTGATTTCTGGCAGGGGGCCCCGCAGTACTTC

length: 15
V: TRBV6-4
size: few
D: TRBD2
J: TRBJ2-1
CDR3: CASSDSGGSHDEQFF
DNA: TGTGCCAGCAGTGACTCGGGGGGGAGCCACGATGAGCAGTTCTTC

length: 13
V: TRBV6-2/TRBV6-3
size: -
D: -
J: TRBJ1-1
CDR3: CASSYSVQNEAFF
DNA: TGTGCCAGCAGTTACTCAGTCCAGAATGAAGCTTTCTTT

length: 13
V: TRBV10-3
size: -
D: -
J: TRBJ1-5
CDR3: CAITGSSNQPQHF
DNA: TGTGCCATCACTGGCAGTAGCAATCAGCCCCAGCATTTT

length: 17
V: TRBV7-2
size: once
D: TRBD2
J: TRBJ2-3
CDR3: CASSPGTGLAGTDTQYF
DNA: TGTGCCAGCAGCCCTGGGACGGGCCTAGCGGGGACAGATACGCAGTATTTT

length: 15
V: TRBV6-5
size: -
D: TRBD1
J: TRBJ1-4
CDR3: CASSYSDRGNEKLFF
DNA: TGTGCCAGCAGTTACTCTGACAGGGGTAATGAAAAACTGTTTTTT

length: 12
V: TRBV6-6
size: -
D: -
J: TRBJ2-7
CDR3: CASSGGSYEQYF
DNA: TGTGCCAGCAGCGGGGGCTCCTACGAGCAGTACTTC

length: 16
V: TRBV19
size: once
D: -
J: TRBJ1-6
CDR3: CASSIAASSYNSPLHF
DNA: TGTGCCAGTAGTATCGCGGCGAGCTCCTATAATTCACCCCTCCACTTT

length: 15
V: TRBV19
size: -
D: TRBD2
J: TRBJ2-7
CDR3: CASSTLGGGSYEQYF
DNA: TGTGCCAGTAGTACCCTCGGGGGGGGATCCTACGAGCAGTACTTC